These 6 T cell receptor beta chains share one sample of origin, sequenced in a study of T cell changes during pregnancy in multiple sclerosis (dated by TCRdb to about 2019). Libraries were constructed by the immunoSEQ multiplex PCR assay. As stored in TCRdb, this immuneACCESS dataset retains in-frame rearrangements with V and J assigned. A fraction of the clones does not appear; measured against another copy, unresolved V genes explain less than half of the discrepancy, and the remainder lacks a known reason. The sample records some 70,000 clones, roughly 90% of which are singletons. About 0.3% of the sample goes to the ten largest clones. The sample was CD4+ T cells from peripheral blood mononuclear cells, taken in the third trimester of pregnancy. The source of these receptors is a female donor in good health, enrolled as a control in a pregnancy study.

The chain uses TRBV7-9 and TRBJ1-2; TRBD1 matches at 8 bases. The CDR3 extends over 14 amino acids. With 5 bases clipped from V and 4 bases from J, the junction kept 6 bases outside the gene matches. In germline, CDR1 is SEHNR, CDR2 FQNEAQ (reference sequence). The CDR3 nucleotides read TGTGCCAGCAGCGCTTCAACAGGGGGCTATGGCTACACCTTC. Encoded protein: CASSASTGGYGYTF.

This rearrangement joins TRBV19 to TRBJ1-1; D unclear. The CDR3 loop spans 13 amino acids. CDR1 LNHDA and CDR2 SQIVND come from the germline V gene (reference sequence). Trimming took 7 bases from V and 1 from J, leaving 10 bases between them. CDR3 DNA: TGTGCCAGTACCCCCCCACAGAACACTGAAGCTTTCTTT. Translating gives CASTPPQNTEAFF.

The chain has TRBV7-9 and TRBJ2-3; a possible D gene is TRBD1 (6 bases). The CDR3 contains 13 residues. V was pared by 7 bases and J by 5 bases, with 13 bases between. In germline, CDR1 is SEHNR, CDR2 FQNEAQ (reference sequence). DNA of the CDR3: TGTGCCAGCAACAGTAGGGGGATAGATACGCAGTATTTT. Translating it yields CASNSRGIDTQYF.

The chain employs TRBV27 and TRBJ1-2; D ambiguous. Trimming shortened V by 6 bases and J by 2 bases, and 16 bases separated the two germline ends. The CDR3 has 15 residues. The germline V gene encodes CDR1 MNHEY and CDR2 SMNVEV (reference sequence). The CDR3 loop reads CASRADTFLNYGYTF. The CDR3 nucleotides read TGTGCCAGCAGGGCCGACACTTTTTTAAACTATGGCTACACCTTC.

The DNA of the CDR3 is TGTGCCAGCAGGTCCGGGACAGGGGGCATGGATACGCAGTATTTT. Amino acids: CASRSGTGGMDTQYF. This chain links TRBV2 with TRBJ2-3; TRBD1 matches at 12 bases. With 6 bases clipped from V and 6 bases from J, the junction kept 7 bases outside the gene matches. CDR3 length: 15 residues. CDR1 is SNHLY and CDR2 is FYNNEI in the germline V gene.

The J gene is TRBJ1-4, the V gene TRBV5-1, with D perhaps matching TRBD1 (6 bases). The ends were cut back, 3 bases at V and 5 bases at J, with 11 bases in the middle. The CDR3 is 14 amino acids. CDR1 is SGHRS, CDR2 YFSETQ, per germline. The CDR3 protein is CASSSDRGNEKLFF. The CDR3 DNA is TGCGCCAGCAGCTCGGACAGAGGGAATGAAAAACTGTTTTTT.